This record concerns one TCR beta chain sequence. Per the original methods: Estimation of nucleated cell counts relied on the amplification of reference gene primers. The data were produced by immunoSEQ multiplex PCR, yet TCRdb's version contains in-frame clones alone and is incomplete. V, J and clone size were drawn from that table, and D and trimming were deduced from the DNA. Of 150,000 or so clones in the sample, around 82% were seen once. The J segment lost 0 bases and the V segment lost 5 bases, leaving 0 bases of the junction unmatched. Germline V gene data show CDR1 as MDHEN and CDR2 as SYDVKM. The CDR3 is 15 residues long. The data derive from a study of blood T cell repertoires in COVID-19. Study summary: Sites in the United States, Italy and Spain provided acute and convalescent COVID-19 samples. PBMCs, B-cell-depleted T cells, or T cells were the source of the cDNA or gDNA that made up the material.

The source is a woman between 55 and 75 years old with acute or convalescent COVID-19. What was sequenced was peripheral blood. The rearrangement links TRBV28 to TRBJ2-2; TRBD1 matches at 10 bases. The CDR3 here is CASSGQGANTGELFF. The CDR3 nucleotides read TGTGCCAGCAGTGGACAGGGGGCGAACACCGGGGAGCTGTTTTTT.